This TCR beta chain was sequenced during a study of CD8 T cells in Susac syndrome. CDR1 and CDR2 from the germline V gene are SGHTA and FQGNSA. With 5 bases removed from V and 2 bases from J, the gap between germline ends came to 13 bases. The CDR3 sequence is 15 residues long. The authors reverse transcribed roughly 0.45 to 1 ug RNA with random hexamers. TCR beta CDR3 was amplified by immunoSEQ covering 54 Vbeta and 13 Jbeta. TCRdb re-analysed the immunoSEQ multiplex PCR reads in MiXCR, keeping a single row per CDR3 protein. Altogether about 160,000 distinct CDR3 sequences are present, approximately 92% being singletons, with the ten largest covering just over 0.13%.

The TCR sequence derives from a human donor in good health. The chain couples TRBV7-2 to TRBJ1-5; no clear D. Sequencing used CD4+ T cells from PBMCs. The DNA for the CDR3 is TGTGCCAGCAGCCCCTCTGGTATGGGCAATCAGCCCCAGCATTTT. The encoded protein is CASSPSGMGNQPQHF. Full variable domain (missing parts from reference TRBV7-2 and TRBJ1-5): GAGVSQSPSNKVTEKGKDVELRCDPISGHTALYWYRQSLGQGLEFLIYFQGNSAPDKSGLPSDRFSAERTGGSVSTLTIQRTQQEDSAVYLCASSPSGMGNQPQHFGDGTRLSIL.